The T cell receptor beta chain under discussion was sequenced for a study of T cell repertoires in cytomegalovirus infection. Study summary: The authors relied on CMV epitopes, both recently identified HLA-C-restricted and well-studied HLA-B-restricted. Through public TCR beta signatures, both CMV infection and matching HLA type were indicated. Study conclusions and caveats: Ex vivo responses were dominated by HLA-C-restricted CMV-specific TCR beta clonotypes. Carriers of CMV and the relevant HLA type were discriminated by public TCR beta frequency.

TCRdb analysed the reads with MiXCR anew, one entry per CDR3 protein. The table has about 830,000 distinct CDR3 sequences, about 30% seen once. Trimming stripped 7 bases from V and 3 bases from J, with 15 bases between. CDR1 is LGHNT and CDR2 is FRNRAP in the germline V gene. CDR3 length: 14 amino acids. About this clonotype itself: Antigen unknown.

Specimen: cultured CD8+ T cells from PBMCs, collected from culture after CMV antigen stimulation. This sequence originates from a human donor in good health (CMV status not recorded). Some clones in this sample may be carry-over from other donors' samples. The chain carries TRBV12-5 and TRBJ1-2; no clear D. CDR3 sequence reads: CASAMSPGYYGYTF. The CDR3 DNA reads TGTGCTAGTGCCATGTCCCCGGGATACTATGGCTACACCTTC.